The 26 T cell receptor beta chains in this list originate from one sample, sequenced in a study of shared clonotypes between healthy human individuals. In the naive CD8 group, cells lacked CD45RO and were positively selected for CCR7, so terminally differentiated effector memory CD45RA+ cells were left out. TCRdb's table, derived via immunoSEQ multiplex PCR, lists solely in-frame clones and lacks some. Among roughly 600,000 clones listed, roughly 98% were seen once. The source material was naive CD8+ T cells sorted from blood. These receptors originate from a man in his thirties or forties in good health.

Remarks on this clone: Other DNA sequences in this sample translate to the same CDR3. The CDR3 here is CASSQTGGYEQYF. Written as DNA, the CDR3 is TGCGCCAGCAGCCAAACAGGGGGCTACGAGCAGTACTTC. This sequence joins TRBV4-1 and TRBJ2-7, with 8 bases matching TRBD1. CDR1 is MGHRA and CDR2 is YSYEKL in the germline V gene. The CDR3 runs 13 residues. After removal of 2 bases from V and 3 bases from J, the junction contained 0 bases not matched to a gene.

This rearrangement joins TRBV27 to TRBJ2-7, with 7 bases lining up with TRBD2. Germline values: CDR1 MNHEY, CDR2 SMNVEV (reference sequence). This CDR3 is 15 amino acids long. V lost 5 bases to trimming and J lost 3 bases; unmatched junction nucleotides: 10. The CDR3 region has the DNA TGTGCCAGCAGTCCTTTTCTTCGGGGGGACTACGAGCAGTACTTC. Residues: CASSPFLRGDYEQYF.

With respect to this clone: Other DNA sequences of this sample code for an identical CDR3. The chain recombines TRBV27 with TRBJ2-7, with TRBD1 matching over 7 bases. Germline V lookup: CDR1 MNHEY, CDR2 SMNVEV (reference sequence). The CDR3 covers 14 residues. Trimming took 2 bases from V and 4 from J; bases not matched to a gene: 5. The CDR3: CASSLRTGVYEQYF. In DNA form, the CDR3 reads TGTGCCAGCAGTTTACGGACAGGTGTTTACGAGCAGTACTTC.

The V call is TRBV7-3, the J call TRBJ1-1; a possible D gene is TRBD1 (5 bases). CDR3 length: 13 residues. V lost 5 bases to trimming and J lost 3 bases, with 10 bases between them. CDR1 and CDR2 (germline): SGHTA, FQGTGA. The CDR3 loop reads CASSPPGDTEAFF. CDR3 nucleotides: TGTGCCAGCAGCCCACCGGGGGACACTGAAGCTTTCTTT.

The J gene is TRBJ2-2, the V gene TRBV27; either TRBD1 or TRBD2 may supply D (6 bases each). The V gene's germline CDR1 is MNHEY and CDR2 SMNVEV (reference sequence). V was cut by 6 bases and J by 2 bases, with 16 bases left in between. This CDR3 has 16 residues. The DNA for the CDR3 is TGTGCCAGCAGGTACTACGGGGGCGTAAACACCGGGGAGCTGTTTTTT. Translated: CASRYYGGVNTGELFF.

J is TRBJ2-1 and V is TRBV13; 9 bases agree with TRBD1. This CDR3 spans 15 amino acids. CDR1 and CDR2 (germline): PRHDT, FYEKMQ (reference sequence). Trimming took 5 bases from V and 3 from J; bases not matched to a gene: 5. The CDR3 sequence: CASSIQGAIYNEQFF. The CDR3 bases are TGTGCCAGCAGCATACAGGGGGCGATCTACAATGAGCAGTTCTTC. Drawing the rest from reference TRBV13 and TRBJ2-1, the complete variable domain is AAGVIQSPRHLIKEKRETATLKCYPIPRHDTVYWYQQGPGQDPQFLISFYEKMQSDKGSIPDRFSAQQFSDYHSELNMSSLELGDSALYFCASSIQGAIYNEQFFGPGTRLTVL.

The CDR3 loop reads CASSIVDRGRSSYNEQFF. In DNA, the CDR3 is TGTGCCAGTAGTATAGTGGACAGGGGCAGGAGCTCCTACAATGAGCAGTTCTTC. V usage is TRBV19 and J usage is TRBJ2-1, with TRBD1 matching over 9 bases. J was trimmed by 0 bases and V by 1 base; bases with no gene match: 7. The CDR3 has 18 residues. In germline, CDR1 is LNHDA, CDR2 SQIVND (reference sequence).

The V call is TRBV2, the J call TRBJ2-7; possibly TRBD2 for D (6 bases). Germline loops: CDR1 SNHLY, CDR2 FYNNEI. The CDR3 loop spans 12 amino acids. The V end lost 6 bases, the J end lost 2 bases, and 8 bases lay between the germline ends. CDR3 residues: CASRVAAYEQYF. The CDR3 DNA follows: TGTGCCAGCAGGGTAGCGGCCTACGAGCAGTACTTC.

The chain has TRBV9 and TRBJ2-3, with D possibly being TRBD2 (6 bases). Trimming took off 4 bases at V and 3 bases at J, with 15 bases between the two ends. The germline CDR1 and CDR2 sequences are SGDLS and YYNGEE. The CDR3 spans 15 residues. The CDR3 DNA follows: TGTGCCAGCAGCTTGGAGGGTTTTGTGACAGATACGCAGTATTTT. This sequence encodes CASSLEGFVTDTQYF. Variable domain in full (rest from reference TRBV9 and TRBJ2-3): DSGVTQTPKHLITATGQRVTLRCSPRSGDLSVYWYQQSLDQGLQFLIQYYNGEERAKGNILERFSAQQFPDLHSELNLSSLELGDSALYFCASSLEGFVTDTQYFGPGTRLTVL.

This chain uses TRBV9 with TRBJ2-2, with D hard to call. Deletions cut 5 bases from V and 1 base from J, with 0 bases between. The CDR3 is 11 amino acids. Germline V gene sequence: CDR1 SGDLS, CDR2 YYNGEE. The CDR3 spells CASRNTGELFF. CDR3 bases: TGTGCCAGCAGGAACACCGGGGAGCTGTTTTTT. Full variable domain (missing parts from reference TRBV9 and TRBJ2-2): DSGVTQTPKHLITATGQRVTLRCSPRSGDLSVYWYQQSLDQGLQFLIQYYNGEERAKGNILERFSAQQFPDLHSELNLSSLELGDSALYFCASRNTGELFFGEGSRLTVL.

The CDR3 here is CASSFLGGISTDTQYF. CDR3 coding DNA: TGTGCCAGCAGCTTCCTGGGGGGCATTAGCACAGATACGCAGTATTTT. This rearrangement joins TRBV27 to TRBJ2-3, with D perhaps assigned TRBD1 or TRBD2 (6 bases each). The ends were cut back, 6 bases at V and 0 bases at J, with 16 bases in the middle. In germline, CDR1 is MNHEY, CDR2 SMNVEV (reference sequence). CDR3 length equals 16 residues.

The V call is TRBV28, the J call TRBJ2-5; TRBD1 matches 12 bases. V dropped 3 bases and J dropped 3; count of bases not matched to a gene: 8. CDR1 and CDR2 (germline): MDHEN, SYDVKM. This CDR3 has 17 residues. CDR3 in amino acids: CASSFNRDRGLKETQYF. The CDR3 bases are TGTGCCAGCAGTTTTAACCGGGACAGGGGGCTAAAAGAGACCCAGTACTTC.

This chain links TRBV4-1 with TRBJ2-7, with D possibly called TRBD1 or TRBD2 (5 bases each). Germline CDR1 reads MGHRA; CDR2 reads YSYEKL. Trimming removed 0 bases at V and 7 bases at J, with 13 bases between. The CDR3 contains 14 residues. The CDR3 sequence is CASSQEGVSGEQYF. The CDR3 region has the DNA TGCGCCAGCAGCCAAGAGGGGGTTTCGGGGGAGCAGTACTTC.

The rearrangement joins TRBV7-6 to TRBJ2-1; 11 nucleotides match TRBD2. Per the germline V gene, CDR1 is SGHVS and CDR2 is FNYEAQ. The CDR3 is 14 residues long. The V gene end was trimmed by 3 bases and the J gene end by 6 bases; junction bases not matched to a gene: 1. The CDR3, as DNA: TGTGCCAGCAGCTTTCTAGCGGGAGGCAATGAGCAGTTCTTC. Its translation is CASSFLAGGNEQFF.

The chain carries TRBV29-1 and TRBJ2-1; 10 nucleotides align to TRBD2. Germline loops: CDR1 SQVTM, CDR2 ANQGSEA. V shed 8 bases and J 4 bases; nucleotides not matched to a gene: 11. This CDR3 spans 15 amino acids. The CDR3 bases are TGCAGCACCGGACTAGCGGATCCTCGGTACAATGAGCAGTTCTTC. Its protein product is CSTGLADPRYNEQFF.

V usage is TRBV27 and J usage is TRBJ1-2; D unclear. CDR1 MNHEY and CDR2 SMNVEV come from the germline V gene (reference sequence). The CDR3 runs to 13 residues. V was trimmed by 5 bases and J by 4 bases, leaving 11 bases between them. The CDR3 nucleotides are TGTGCCAGCAGTGACCCGAGAGGCTATGGCTACACCTTC. Its protein is CASSDPRGYGYTF.

V usage is TRBV4-1 and J usage is TRBJ2-3; 8 bases align to TRBD2. The CDR3 totals 16 residues. With V trimmed by 2 bases and J by 2 bases, 6 bases remained unmatched. In germline, CDR1 is MGHRA, CDR2 YSYEKL. The CDR3 region is CASSQSGGPTTDTQYF. In DNA form, the CDR3 reads TGCGCCAGCAGCCAATCGGGAGGGCCTACCACAGATACGCAGTATTTT.

This clone was recorded once. This chain connects TRBV7-2 to TRBJ2-7; 9 bases are a match to TRBD1. CDR1 and CDR2 (germline): SGHTA, FQGNSA. The ends lost 4 bases at V and 3 bases at J; junction bases unmatched: 10. This CDR3 contains 16 residues. As DNA, the CDR3 is TGTGCCAGCAGCTCCGGGACAGGGTATAAAGGCTACGAGCAGTACTTC. Translated: CASSSGTGYKGYEQYF.

V gene TRBV7-9 combines with J gene TRBJ1-5; the D is unclear. Germline V gives CDR1 SEHNR, CDR2 FQNEAQ (reference sequence). This CDR3 is built from 14 residues. V dropped 5 bases and J dropped 5 bases, with 13 bases sitting between them. The CDR3 sequence: CASSQPGKDQPQHF. The CDR3 DNA is TGTGCCAGCAGCCAACCGGGGAAGGATCAGCCCCAGCATTTT.

The V call is TRBV29-1, the J call TRBJ2-1, with D hard to call. Per germline, CDR1 SQVTM and CDR2 ANQGSEA. This CDR3 is built from 13 residues. Trimming took off 4 bases at V and 5 bases at J, with 12 bases between the two ends. In DNA form, the CDR3 reads TGCAGCGTTGTTATCGACACCGACAATGAGCAGTTCTTC. Translating gives CSVVIDTDNEQFF.

The J gene is TRBJ1-1, the V gene TRBV27; TRBD1 might be the D (6 bases). The CDR3 runs to 15 residues. CDR1 is MNHEY, CDR2 SMNVEV, per germline (reference sequence). Trimming removed 2 bases at V and 0 bases at J, with 10 bases between. The CDR3 sequence is CASSLEPGVNTEAFF. The CDR3 region has the DNA TGTGCCAGCAGTTTAGAGCCAGGGGTGAACACTGAAGCTTTCTTT.

The rearrangement joins TRBV28 to TRBJ2-7; TRBD2 aligns across 10 bases. The CDR3 is made up of 15 amino acids. The V and J ends lost 6 bases and 4 bases, in that order; junction bases with no gene match: 9. Germline CDR1 MDHEN, CDR2 SYDVKM. CDR3 in amino acids: CASSPSGRALYEQYF. CDR3 nucleotide sequence: TGTGCCAGCAGCCCGAGCGGGAGGGCCTTGTACGAGCAGTACTTC. Filled out from reference TRBV28 and TRBJ2-7, the complete variable domain reads DVKVTQSSRYLVKRTGEKVFLECVQDMDHENMFWYRQDPGLGLRLIYFSYDVKMKEKGDIPEGYSVSREKKERFSLILESASTNQTSMYLCASSPSGRALYEQYFGPGTRLTVT.

This chain joins TRBV20-1 and TRBJ1-2; D remains ambiguous. Germline values: CDR1 DFQATT, CDR2 SNEGSKA (reference sequence). This CDR3 contains 8 residues. The CDR3 region has the DNA TGCAGCCAAGGGGGCTACACCTTC. Its protein is CSQGGYTF.

The J gene is TRBJ2-1, the V gene TRBV5-1, with 13 bases aligning to TRBD2. The J segment lost 5 bases and the V segment lost 0 bases, leaving 14 bases of the junction unmatched. Germline V gene lookup returns CDR1 SGHRS and CDR2 YFSETQ. This CDR3 spans 20 amino acids. CDR3 in amino acids: CASSLVSAGLGLAGDNEQFF. As DNA, the CDR3 is TGCGCCAGCAGCTTGGTGTCGGCGGGGCTTGGACTAGCGGGGGACAATGAGCAGTTCTTC.

This chain joins TRBV30 and TRBJ2-3; D unclear. The CDR3 has 14 amino acids. CDR1 and CDR2 (germline): GTSNPN, SVGIG (reference sequence). V lost 5 bases and J 0 bases, leaving 12 bases between the germline ends. CDR3 in DNA: TGTGCCTGGGCACCAATCTCTAGCACAGATACGCAGTATTTT. Amino acids: CAWAPISSTDTQYF.

The chain uses TRBV5-5 and TRBJ2-1; D perhaps matches TRBD2 (5 bases). CDR3 length: 14 residues. V lost 0 bases and J lost 6, with 10 bases in between. Germline CDR1 SGHKS, CDR2 YYEKEE (reference sequence). DNA for the CDR3: TGTGCCAGCAGCTTGGAACCGGGGATCAATGAGCAGTTCTTC. This encodes CASSLEPGINEQFF.